Described below is a single TCR beta chain sequence and its context. Antigen specificity is unknown. One entry per CDR3 protein, called by TCRdb with MiXCR from the reads. The sample records around 260,000 distinct CDR3 sequences, roughly 23% being singletons. This entry is derived from a study of T cell repertoires in cytomegalovirus infection. Across the study: CMV infection together with matching HLA type was indicated by public TCR beta signatures. Study-wide results and caveats: There were HLA-C-restricted CMV-specific TCR beta clonotypes dominating the ex vivo response. Based on cumulative public TCR beta family frequency, carriers of CMV plus the relevant HLA were identified.

The CDR3 is 16 residues long. V lost 5 bases to trimming and J lost 0 bases; unmatched junction nucleotides: 8. CDR1 is SGHNT and CDR2 is YYREEE in the germline V gene (reference sequence). Specimen: PBMCs. This TCR derives from a human donor in good health (CMV status not recorded). Some clones in this sample may be carry-over from other donors' samples. V gene TRBV5-4 combines with J gene TRBJ1-1; 9 bases are shared with TRBD1. CDR3 nucleotide sequence: TGTGCCAGCAGTTTAGGACAGGGGCGGTTGAACACTGAAGCTTTCTTT. Translating gives CASSLGQGRLNTEAFF.